Presented here are 15 T cell receptor beta chains from one specimen sequenced in a study of blood T cell repertoires in COVID-19 (TCRdb year 2020). Library method: the immunoSEQ multiplex PCR assay. This immuneACCESS table, as held by TCRdb, lists in-frame sequences with V and J called but not all clones. Of the missing ones, under half trace to an unresolved V gene in checked studies; the others have no known cause. This sample holds about 310,000 clones; about 87% were observed only once. Of the sample, about 9.8% is held by the ten largest clones. The source material was PBMCs or T cells enriched from blood (not recorded which). These TCRs come from a young woman who had recovered from COVID-19.

The chain employs TRBV7-2 and TRBJ2-3; 8 bases fit TRBD1. Germline V CDR1 and CDR2: SGHTA, FQGNSA. This CDR3 spans 16 amino acids. J lost 4 bases, V lost 5 bases, and 11 bases had no gene match. The CDR3 region has the DNA TGTGCCAGCAGCCCAGGACAGGGAGGTTGGTCAGATACGCAGTATTTT. This translates into CASSPGQGGWSDTQYF.

The chain is built from TRBV5-1 and TRBJ2-7; TRBD2 is a possible D gene (6 bases). V was shortened by 7 bases and J by 9 bases, with 20 bases between the two germline ends. Per the germline V gene, CDR1 is SGHRS and CDR2 is YFSETQ. There are 13 residues in the CDR3. The CDR3 reads CASSEGSGSWQYF. DNA of the CDR3: TGCGCCAGCTCTGAAGGCTCCGGGAGTTGGCAGTACTTC. The complete variable domain, with remaining parts taken from reference TRBV5-1 and TRBJ2-7, reads KAGVTQTPRYLIKTRGQQVTLSCSPISGHRSVSWYQQTPGQGLQFLFEYFSETQRNKGNFPGRFSGRQFSNSRSEMNVSTLELGDSALYLCASSEGSGSWQYFGPGTRLTVT.

The rearrangement links TRBV5-1 to TRBJ2-2, with D hard to call. There are 15 residues in the CDR3. CDR1 and CDR2 from the germline V gene are SGHRS and YFSETQ. Deletions cut 4 bases from V and 3 bases from J, with 13 bases between. CDR3 residues: CASSPASADTGELFF. The DNA of the CDR3 is TGCGCCAGCAGCCCGGCTTCGGCGGACACCGGGGAGCTGTTTTTT.

The chain joins TRBV10-3 to TRBJ2-3; maybe TRBD1 (5 bases). Deletions cut 3 bases from V and 0 bases from J, with 19 bases between. The CDR3 loop spans 18 amino acids. Per the germline V gene, CDR1 is ENHRY and CDR2 is SYGVKD. CDR3 region: CAISDSSFSRGSTDTQYF. In DNA, the CDR3 is TGTGCCATCAGTGATAGTTCTTTTTCTAGGGGCAGCACAGATACGCAGTATTTT.

This chain links TRBV11-2 with TRBJ2-1, with 10 bases matching TRBD2. From germline, CDR1 is SGHAT and CDR2 FQNNGV. The CDR3 covers 16 residues. Trimming removed 3 bases from V and 7 bases from J; junction bases left unmatched: 9. The CDR3 bases are TGTGCCAGCAGCTTTCCAGCGGGGGGGCCGGGAAATGAGCAGTTCTTC. This gives the protein CASSFPAGGPGNEQFF.

This sequence joins TRBV7-9 and TRBJ2-1; TRBD2 is a possible D gene (6 bases). The germline V gene has CDR1 SEHNR and CDR2 FQNEAQ (reference sequence). Trimming shortened V by 5 bases and J by 9 bases, and 14 bases separated the two germline ends. The CDR3 runs 13 residues. The CDR3 DNA reads TGTGCCAGCAGCAACCATGGGGGGAGTGAGCAGTTCTTC. This codes for CASSNHGGSEQFF. Full variable domain (rest looked up from reference TRBV7-9 and TRBJ2-1): DTGVSQNPRHKITKRGQNVTFRCDPISEHNRLYWYRQTLGQGPEFLTYFQNEAQLEKSRLLSDRFSAERPKGSFSTLEIQRTEQGDSAMYLCASSNHGGSEQFFGPGTRLTVL.

This clone was seen a few times. The J gene is TRBJ2-7, the V gene TRBV27, with D perhaps TRBD2 (5 bases). Trimming took 6 bases from V and 5 from J, leaving 14 bases between them. Germline V gene data show CDR1 as MNHEY and CDR2 as SMNVEV (reference sequence). There are 13 residues in the CDR3. This chain's CDR3 is CASRTRADHEQYF. Here the CDR3 DNA reads TGTGCCAGCAGAACTAGAGCCGACCACGAGCAGTACTTC.

This clone showed up just once. The gene calls are TRBV3-1 (or the pseudogene TRBV3-2) and TRBJ2-3; TRBD2 is a possible D gene (5 bases). V dropped 1 base and J dropped 2 bases, with 10 bases sitting between them. CDR3 length: 15 amino acids. Germline V gene data show CDR1 as LGHDT and CDR2 as YNNKEL (reference sequence). Written as DNA, the CDR3 is TGTGCCAGCAGCCAAGTTCGGGGAGTCACAGATACGCAGTATTTT. This codes for CASSQVRGVTDTQYF.

The V and J genes are TRBV5-1 and TRBJ2-2; 11 bases align to TRBD2. Germline V gene lookup returns CDR1 SGHRS and CDR2 YFSETQ. V lost 3 bases, J lost 10 bases, and 8 bases stayed unmatched. The CDR3 extends over 15 amino acids. The CDR3 DNA sequence: TGCGCCAGCAGCTCCGGGACTAGCGGAGGAGAGGAGCTGTTTTTT. Translated, it gives CASSSGTSGGEELFF.

The chain links TRBV30 to TRBJ1-2, with D possibly matching TRBD1 (5 bases). This CDR3 has 12 amino acids. Germline lookup yields CDR1 GTSNPN and CDR2 SVGIG (reference sequence). V lost 3 bases and J lost 3, with 8 bases in between. This chain's CDR3 is CAWSTGYYGYTF. As DNA, the CDR3 is TGTGCCTGGAGCACAGGATACTATGGCTACACCTTC.

The rearrangement links TRBV4-1 to TRBJ2-5; the match to TRBD2 covers 14 bases. V gave up 0 bases and J gave up 5 bases; unmatched junction bases: 5. CDR3 length equals 17 residues. Germline values: CDR1 MGHRA, CDR2 YSYEKL. CDR3 region: CASSQEGRLAGGETQYF. CDR3 bases: TGCGCCAGCAGCCAAGAGGGGAGACTAGCGGGAGGGGAGACCCAGTACTTC.

This clone appeared once. The chain couples TRBV7-8 to TRBJ1-4, with D unresolved. CDR3 length equals 14 residues. Trimming took 1 base from V and 8 from J, leaving 11 bases between them. Looked up from germline, CDR1 is SGHVS and CDR2 is FQNEAQ. In DNA form, the CDR3 reads TGTGCCAGCAGCTTAGAGTGGGCCGACGAAAAACTGTTTTTT. This gives the protein CASSLEWADEKLFF.

This clone was seen just once. The genes are TRBV5-1 and TRBJ2-5, with 10 nucleotides matching TRBD2. CDR3 length: 16 amino acids. CDR1 is SGHRS and CDR2 is YFSETQ in the germline V gene. V shed 1 base and J 4 bases; nucleotides not matched to a gene: 7. The CDR3 DNA follows: TGCGCCAGCAGCTTGCTGCCTAGCGGGGGAGGAGAGACCCAGTACTTC. Translation: CASSLLPSGGGETQYF.

This chain uses TRBV7-9 with TRBJ1-4; tentative D call: TRBD1 (6 bases). V lost 3 bases and J 11 bases, leaving 19 bases between the germline ends. This CDR3 region has 15 residues. The V gene's germline CDR1 is SEHNR and CDR2 FQNEAQ (reference sequence). In DNA, the CDR3 is TGTGCCAGCAGCTTGGGGACAACGGGGTTTGGGAAACTGTTTTTT. Protein product: CASSLGTTGFGKLFF.

The chain couples TRBV5-5 to TRBJ1-6; TRBD1 matches 8 bases. Germline CDR1 SGHKS, CDR2 YYEKEE (reference sequence). V shed 4 bases and J 9 bases; nucleotides not matched to a gene: 6. The CDR3 has 14 residues. CDR3 protein: CASSDGQGTSPLHF. The CDR3 DNA sequence: TGTGCCAGCAGCGACGGACAGGGTACTTCACCCCTCCACTTT.